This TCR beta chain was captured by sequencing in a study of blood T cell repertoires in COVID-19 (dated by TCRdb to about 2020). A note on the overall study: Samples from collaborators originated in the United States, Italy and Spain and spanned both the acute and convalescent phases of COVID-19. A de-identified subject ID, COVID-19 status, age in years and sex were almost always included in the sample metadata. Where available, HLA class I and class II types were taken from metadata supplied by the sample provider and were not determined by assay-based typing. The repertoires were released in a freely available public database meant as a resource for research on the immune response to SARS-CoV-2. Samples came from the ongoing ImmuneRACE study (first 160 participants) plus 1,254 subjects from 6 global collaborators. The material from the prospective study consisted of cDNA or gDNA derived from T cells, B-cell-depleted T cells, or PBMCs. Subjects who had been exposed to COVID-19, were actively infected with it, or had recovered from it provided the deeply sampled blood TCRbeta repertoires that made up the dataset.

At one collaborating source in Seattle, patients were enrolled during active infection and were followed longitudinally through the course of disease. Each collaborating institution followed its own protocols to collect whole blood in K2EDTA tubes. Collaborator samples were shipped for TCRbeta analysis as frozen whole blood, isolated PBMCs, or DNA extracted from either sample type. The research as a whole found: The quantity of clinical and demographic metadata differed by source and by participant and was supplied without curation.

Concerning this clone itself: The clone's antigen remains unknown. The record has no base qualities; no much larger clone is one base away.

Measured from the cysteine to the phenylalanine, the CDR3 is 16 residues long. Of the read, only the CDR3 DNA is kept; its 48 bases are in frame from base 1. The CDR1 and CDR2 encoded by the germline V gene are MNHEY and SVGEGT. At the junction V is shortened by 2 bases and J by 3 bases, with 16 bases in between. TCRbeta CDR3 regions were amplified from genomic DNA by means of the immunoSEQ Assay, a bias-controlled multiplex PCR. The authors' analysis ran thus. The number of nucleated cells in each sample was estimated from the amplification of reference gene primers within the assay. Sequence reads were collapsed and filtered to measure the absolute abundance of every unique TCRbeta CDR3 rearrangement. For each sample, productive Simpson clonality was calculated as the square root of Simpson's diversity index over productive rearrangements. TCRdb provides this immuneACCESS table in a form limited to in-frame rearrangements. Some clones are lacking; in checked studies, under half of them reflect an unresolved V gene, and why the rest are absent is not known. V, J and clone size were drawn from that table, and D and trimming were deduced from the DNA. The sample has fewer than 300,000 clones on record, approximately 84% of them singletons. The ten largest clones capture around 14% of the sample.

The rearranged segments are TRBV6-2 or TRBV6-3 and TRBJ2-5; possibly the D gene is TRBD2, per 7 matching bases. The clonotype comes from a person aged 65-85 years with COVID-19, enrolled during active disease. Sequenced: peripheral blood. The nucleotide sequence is TGTGCCAGCAGTTACCTCTGGGGGGGCCGAGAAGAGACCCAGTACTTC. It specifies CASSYLWGGREETQYF.